The T cell receptor beta chain under discussion was sequenced for a study of a mutant IDH1 vaccine in newly diagnosed glioma. A remark on this clone: Its target is unknown.

The repertoire was sequenced with immunoSEQ multiplex PCR; TCRdb's copy has only in-frame clones and lacks some. The data contain tens of thousands of clones, 83% of them seen just once; the ten biggest clones take up 3.8%. Sample time point: week 47, end of study. A single vaccine dose contained 300 ug of mutant IDH1 20-mer peptide, and topical imiquimod was used with it. This CDR3 has 16 residues. Per germline, CDR1 SGHVS and CDR2 FNYEAQ. Trimming shortened V by 4 bases and J by 1 base, and 13 bases separated the two germline ends. Sequenced here: PBMCs, sampled from a glioma patient whose treatment included an IDH1 peptide vaccine. This TCR was recovered from a man aged 30-40 years with glioma. This chain uses TRBV7-6 with TRBJ2-2, with D possibly matching TRBD2 (6 bases). The CDR3 DNA reads TGTGCCAGCAGCTCCTCGGGCGGGGTGAACACCGGGGAGCTGTTTTTT. This translates into CASSSSGGVNTGELFF.